This T cell receptor (beta chain) derives from a study of T cell repertoires in cytomegalovirus infection. TCRdb re-derived calls from the reads in MiXCR, one entry per CDR3 protein. The table lists approximately 320,000 distinct CDR3 sequences, 9.5% of them singletons, with about 3.9% in the top ten. Broader study findings: Predominance within the ex vivo response was attributable to HLA-C-restricted CMV-specific TCR beta clonotypes.

The table lists this clonotype with many counts. Its matching antigen is unknown. CDR3 length: 16 amino acids. CDR1 and CDR2 (germline): SGHTA, FQGNSA. V gave up 1 base and J gave up 4 bases, with 16 bases separating them. Sequencing was done on a sample of PBMCs. The chain recombines TRBV7-2 with TRBJ1-1; tentative D call: TRBD1 (5 bases). This TCR was recovered from a human donor in good health (CMV status not recorded). Some clones in this sample may be carry-over from other donors' samples. The CDR3 nucleotides are TGTGCCAGCAGCTTAGTGAGGATGGGGGGAAGCACTGAAGCTTTCTTT. Translation gives CASSLVRMGGSTEAFF.